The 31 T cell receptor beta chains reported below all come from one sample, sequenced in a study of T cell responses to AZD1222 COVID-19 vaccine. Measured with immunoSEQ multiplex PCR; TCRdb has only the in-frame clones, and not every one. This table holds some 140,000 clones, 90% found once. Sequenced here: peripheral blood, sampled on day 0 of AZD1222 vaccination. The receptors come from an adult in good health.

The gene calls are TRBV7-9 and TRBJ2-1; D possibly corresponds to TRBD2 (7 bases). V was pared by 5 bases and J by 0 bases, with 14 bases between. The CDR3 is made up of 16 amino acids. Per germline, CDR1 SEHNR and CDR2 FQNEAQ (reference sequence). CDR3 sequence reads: CASSGGGGSSYNEQFF. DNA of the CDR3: TGTGCCAGCAGCGGTGGCGGGGGCTCCTCCTACAATGAGCAGTTCTTC.

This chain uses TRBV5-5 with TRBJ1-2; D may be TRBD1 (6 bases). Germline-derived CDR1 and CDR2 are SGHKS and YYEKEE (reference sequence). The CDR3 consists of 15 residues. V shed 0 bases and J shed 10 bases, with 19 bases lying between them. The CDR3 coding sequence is TGTGCCAGCAGCTTGGCCAGAGGGGGGCTCAATGACTACACCTTC. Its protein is CASSLARGGLNDYTF.

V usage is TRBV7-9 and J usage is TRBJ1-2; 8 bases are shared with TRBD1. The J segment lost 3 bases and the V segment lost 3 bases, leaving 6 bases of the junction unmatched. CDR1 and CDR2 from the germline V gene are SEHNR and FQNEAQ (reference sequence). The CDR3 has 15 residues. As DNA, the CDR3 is TGTGCCAGCAGCTTCTACAGGGGGGGTTACTATGGCTACACCTTC. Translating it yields CASSFYRGGYYGYTF.

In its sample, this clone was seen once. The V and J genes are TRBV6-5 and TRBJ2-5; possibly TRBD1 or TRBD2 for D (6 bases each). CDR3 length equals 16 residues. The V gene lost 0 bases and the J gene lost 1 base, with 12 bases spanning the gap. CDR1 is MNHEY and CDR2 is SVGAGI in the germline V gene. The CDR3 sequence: CASSYSSRGPQETQYF. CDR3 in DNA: TGTGCCAGCAGTTACTCGAGTCGGGGGCCCCAAGAGACCCAGTACTTC.

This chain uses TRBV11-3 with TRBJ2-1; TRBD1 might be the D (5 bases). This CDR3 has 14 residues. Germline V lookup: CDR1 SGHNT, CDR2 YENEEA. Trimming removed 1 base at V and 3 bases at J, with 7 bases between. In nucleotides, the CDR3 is TGTGCCAGCAGCTTAGGGCAGGGCTACAATGAGCAGTTCTTC. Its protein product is CASSLGQGYNEQFF.

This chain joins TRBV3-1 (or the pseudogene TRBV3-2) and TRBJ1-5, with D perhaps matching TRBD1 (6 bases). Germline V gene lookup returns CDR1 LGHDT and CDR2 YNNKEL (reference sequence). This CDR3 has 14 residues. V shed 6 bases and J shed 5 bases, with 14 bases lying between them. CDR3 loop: CASSQHGGDQPQHF. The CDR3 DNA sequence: TGTGCCAGCAGTCAACACGGGGGCGATCAGCCCCAGCATTTT.

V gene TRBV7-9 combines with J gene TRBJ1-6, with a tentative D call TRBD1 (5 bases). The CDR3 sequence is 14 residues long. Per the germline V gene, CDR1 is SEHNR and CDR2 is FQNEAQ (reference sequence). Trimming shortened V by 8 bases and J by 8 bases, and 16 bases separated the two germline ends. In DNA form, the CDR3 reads TGTGCCAGCGACTTGGCAGGGTTTGATTCACCCCTCCACTTT. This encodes CASDLAGFDSPLHF.

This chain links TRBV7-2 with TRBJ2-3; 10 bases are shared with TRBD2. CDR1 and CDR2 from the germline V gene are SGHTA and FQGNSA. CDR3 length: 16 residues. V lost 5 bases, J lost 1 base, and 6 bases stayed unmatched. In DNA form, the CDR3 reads TGTGCCAGCAGCCTACAAGGACTAGCGGGCACAGATACGCAGTATTTT. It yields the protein CASSLQGLAGTDTQYF. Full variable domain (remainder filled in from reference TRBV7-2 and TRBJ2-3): GAGVSQSPSNKVTEKGKDVELRCDPISGHTALYWYRQSLGQGLEFLIYFQGNSAPDKSGLPSDRFSAERTGGSVSTLTIQRTQQEDSAVYLCASSLQGLAGTDTQYFGPGTRLTVL.

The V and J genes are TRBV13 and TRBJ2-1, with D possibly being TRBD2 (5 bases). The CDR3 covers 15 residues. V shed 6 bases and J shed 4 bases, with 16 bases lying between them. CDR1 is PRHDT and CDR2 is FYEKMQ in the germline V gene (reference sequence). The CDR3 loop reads CASRRGPIGYNEQFF. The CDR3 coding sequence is TGTGCCAGCAGGCGAGGGCCGATCGGGTACAATGAGCAGTTCTTC.

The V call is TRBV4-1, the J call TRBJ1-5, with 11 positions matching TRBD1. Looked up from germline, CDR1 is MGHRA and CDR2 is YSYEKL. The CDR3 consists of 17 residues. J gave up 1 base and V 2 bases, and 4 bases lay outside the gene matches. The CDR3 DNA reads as TGCGCCAGCAGCCAATCGGGACAGGGGGAAAGCAATCAGCCCCAGCATTTT. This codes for CASSQSGQGESNQPQHF.

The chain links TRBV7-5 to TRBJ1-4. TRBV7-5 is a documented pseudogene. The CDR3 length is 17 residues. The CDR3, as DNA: TGTGCCAGAAGCTTGACGCCCTCCGGCGTGGGGAATGAAGAACTGTTTTTT. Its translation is CARSLTPSGVGNEELFF.

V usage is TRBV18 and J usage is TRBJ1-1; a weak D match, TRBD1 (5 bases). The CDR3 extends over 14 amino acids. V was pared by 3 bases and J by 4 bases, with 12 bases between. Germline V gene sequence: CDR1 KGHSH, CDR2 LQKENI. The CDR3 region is CASSPKAGGTEAFF. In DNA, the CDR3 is TGTGCCAGCTCACCGAAAGCGGGGGGCACTGAAGCTTTCTTT.

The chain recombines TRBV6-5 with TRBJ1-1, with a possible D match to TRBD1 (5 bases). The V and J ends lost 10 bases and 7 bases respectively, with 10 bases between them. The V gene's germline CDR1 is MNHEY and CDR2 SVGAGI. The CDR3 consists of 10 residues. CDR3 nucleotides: TGTGCCACGGTCCAGGGTGAAGCTTTCTTT. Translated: CATVQGEAFF.

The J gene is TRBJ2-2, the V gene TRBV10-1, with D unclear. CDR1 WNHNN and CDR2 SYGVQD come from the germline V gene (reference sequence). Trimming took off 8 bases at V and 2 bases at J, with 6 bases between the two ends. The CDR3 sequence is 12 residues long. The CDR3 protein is CASVGNTGELFF. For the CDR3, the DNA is TGCGCCAGCGTTGGAAACACCGGGGAGCTGTTTTTT.

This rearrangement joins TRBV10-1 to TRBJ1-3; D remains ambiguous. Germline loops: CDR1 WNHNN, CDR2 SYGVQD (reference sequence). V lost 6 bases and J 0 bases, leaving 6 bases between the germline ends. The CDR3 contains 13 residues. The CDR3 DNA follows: TGCGCCAGCAGGGCAGCCTCTGGAAACACCATATATTTT. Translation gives CASRAASGNTIYF.

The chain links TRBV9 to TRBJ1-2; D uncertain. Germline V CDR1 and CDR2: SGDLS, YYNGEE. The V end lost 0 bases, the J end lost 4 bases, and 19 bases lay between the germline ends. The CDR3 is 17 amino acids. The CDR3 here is CASSVAVGPLPFYGYTF. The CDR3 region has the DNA TGTGCCAGCAGCGTAGCTGTTGGGCCCTTACCCTTCTATGGCTACACCTTC.

The CDR3 DNA sequence: TGCGCCAGCAGCCAAGATCGGTTCAGGGGTGGCTCCTACGAGCAGTACTTC. Encoded protein: CASSQDRFRGGSYEQYF. The V call is TRBV4-3, the J call TRBJ2-7, with D tentatively TRBD1 (6 bases). This CDR3 comprises 17 residues. The germline V gene encodes CDR1 LGHNA and CDR2 YSLEER. V lost 0 bases, J lost 0 bases, and 15 bases lay in between.

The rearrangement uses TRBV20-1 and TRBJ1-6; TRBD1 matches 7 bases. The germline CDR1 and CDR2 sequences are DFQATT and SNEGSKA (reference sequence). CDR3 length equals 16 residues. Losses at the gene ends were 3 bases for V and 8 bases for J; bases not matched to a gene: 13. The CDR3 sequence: CSASLSPGTDYSPLHF. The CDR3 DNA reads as TGCAGTGCTAGTTTGTCCCCCGGGACAGACTATTCACCCCTCCACTTT.

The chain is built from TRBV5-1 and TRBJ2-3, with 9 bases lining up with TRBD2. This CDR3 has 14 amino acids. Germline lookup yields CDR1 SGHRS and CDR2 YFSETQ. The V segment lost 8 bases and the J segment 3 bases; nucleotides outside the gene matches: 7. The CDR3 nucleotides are TGCGCCAGTAATACGGGACTAGCTACAGATACGCAGTATTTT. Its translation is CASNTGLATDTQYF.

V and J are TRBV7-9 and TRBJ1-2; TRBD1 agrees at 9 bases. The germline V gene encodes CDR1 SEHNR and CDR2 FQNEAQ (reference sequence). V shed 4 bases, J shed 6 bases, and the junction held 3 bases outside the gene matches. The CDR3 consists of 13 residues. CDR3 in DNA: TGTGCCAGCAGCTCGGACAGGGGCCATGGCTACACCTTC. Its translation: CASSSDRGHGYTF.

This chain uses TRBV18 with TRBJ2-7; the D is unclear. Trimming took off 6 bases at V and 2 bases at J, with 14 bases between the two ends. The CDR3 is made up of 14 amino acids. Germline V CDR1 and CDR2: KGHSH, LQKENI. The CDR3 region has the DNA TGTGCCAGCTCCCCTGAGACCCCCCCCTACGAGCAGTACTTC. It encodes CASSPETPPYEQYF.

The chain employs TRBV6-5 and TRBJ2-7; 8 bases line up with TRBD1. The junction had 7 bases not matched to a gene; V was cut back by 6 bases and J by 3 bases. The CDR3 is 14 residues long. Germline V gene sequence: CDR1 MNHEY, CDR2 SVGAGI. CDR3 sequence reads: CASRGDRRYYEQYF. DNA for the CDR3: TGTGCCAGCAGGGGGGACAGGCGATACTACGAGCAGTACTTC.

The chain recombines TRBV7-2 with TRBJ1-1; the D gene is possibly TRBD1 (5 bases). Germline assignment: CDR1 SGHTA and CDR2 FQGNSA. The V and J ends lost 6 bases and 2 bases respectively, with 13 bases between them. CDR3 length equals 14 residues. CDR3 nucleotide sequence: TGTGCCAGCAGGCAAGCCCGGGGCAACACTGAAGCTTTCTTT. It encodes CASRQARGNTEAFF.

CDR3 bases: TGTGCCAGCAGCTTGCAGGGCAGGGGCGCAAAATTTGAAGCTTTCTTT. This sequence encodes CASSLQGRGAKFEAFF. This chain links TRBV5-4 with TRBJ1-1; weak D call: TRBD1 (6 bases). The CDR3 extends over 16 amino acids. CDR1 and CDR2 from the germline V gene are SGHNT and YYREEE (reference sequence). Trimming left V 1 base short and J 7 bases short, with 20 bases between. Using reference TRBV5-4 and TRBJ1-1 for the parts outside the CDR3, the full variable domain is ETGVTQSPTHLIKTRGQQVTLRCSSQSGHNTVSWYQQALGQGPQFIFQYYREEENGRGNFPPRFSGLQFPNYSSELNVNALELDDSALYLCASSLQGRGAKFEAFFGQGTRLTVV.

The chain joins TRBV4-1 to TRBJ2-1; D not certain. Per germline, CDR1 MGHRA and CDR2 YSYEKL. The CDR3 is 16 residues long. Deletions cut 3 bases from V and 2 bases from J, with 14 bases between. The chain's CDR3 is CASSHQDLMAYNEQFF. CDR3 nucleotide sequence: TGCGCCAGCAGCCATCAGGACCTTATGGCCTACAATGAGCAGTTCTTC.

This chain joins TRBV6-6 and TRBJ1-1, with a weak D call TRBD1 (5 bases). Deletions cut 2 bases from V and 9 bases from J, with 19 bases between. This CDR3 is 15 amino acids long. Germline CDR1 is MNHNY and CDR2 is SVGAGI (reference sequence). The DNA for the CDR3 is TGTGCCAGCAGTTACCCTAATCAGGGACGGAATCAAGCTTTCTTT. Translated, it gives CASSYPNQGRNQAFF.

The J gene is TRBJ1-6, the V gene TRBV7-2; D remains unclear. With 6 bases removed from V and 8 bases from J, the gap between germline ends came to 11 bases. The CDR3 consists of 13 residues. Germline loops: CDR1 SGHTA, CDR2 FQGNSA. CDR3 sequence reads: CASSLNRYSPLHF. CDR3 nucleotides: TGTGCCAGCAGTTTAAACCGATATTCACCCCTCCACTTT. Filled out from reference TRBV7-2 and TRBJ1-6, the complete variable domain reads GAGVSQSPSNKVTEKGKDVELRCDPISGHTALYWYRQSLGQGLEFLIYFQGNSAPDKSGLPSDRFSAERTGGSVSTLTIQRTQQEDSAVYLCASSLNRYSPLHFGNGTRLTVT.

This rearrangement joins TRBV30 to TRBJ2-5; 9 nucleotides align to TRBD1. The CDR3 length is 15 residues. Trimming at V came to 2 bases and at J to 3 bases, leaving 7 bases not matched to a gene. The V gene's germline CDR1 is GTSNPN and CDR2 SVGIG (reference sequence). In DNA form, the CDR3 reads TGTGCCTGGAGTTATCCCGGGACAGGGAAAGAGACCCAGTACTTC. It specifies CAWSYPGTGKETQYF.

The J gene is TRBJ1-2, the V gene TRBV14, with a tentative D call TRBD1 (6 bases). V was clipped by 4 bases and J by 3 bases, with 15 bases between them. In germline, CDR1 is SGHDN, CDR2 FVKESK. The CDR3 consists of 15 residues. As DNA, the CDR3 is TGTGCCAGCAGCCCTTTCGACAGGCCCTACTATGGCTACACCTTC. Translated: CASSPFDRPYYGYTF.

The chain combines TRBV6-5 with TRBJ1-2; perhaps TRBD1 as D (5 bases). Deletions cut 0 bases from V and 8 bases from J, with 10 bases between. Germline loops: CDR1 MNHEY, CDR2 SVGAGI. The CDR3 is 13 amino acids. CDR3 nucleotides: TGTGCCAGCAGTTACTCCCGAGAGGGGGGCTACACCTTC. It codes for CASSYSREGGYTF.

The CDR3 spells CASSWARGADTQYF. The CDR3 DNA sequence: TGTGCCAGCAGTTGGGCTAGAGGCGCAGATACGCAGTATTTT. The chain couples TRBV6-2 or TRBV6-3 to TRBJ2-3; no definite D call. The V end lost 4 bases, the J end lost 4 bases, and 12 bases lay between the germline ends. Germline V gene lookup returns CDR1 MNHEY and CDR2 SVGEGT. The CDR3 loop spans 14 amino acids.